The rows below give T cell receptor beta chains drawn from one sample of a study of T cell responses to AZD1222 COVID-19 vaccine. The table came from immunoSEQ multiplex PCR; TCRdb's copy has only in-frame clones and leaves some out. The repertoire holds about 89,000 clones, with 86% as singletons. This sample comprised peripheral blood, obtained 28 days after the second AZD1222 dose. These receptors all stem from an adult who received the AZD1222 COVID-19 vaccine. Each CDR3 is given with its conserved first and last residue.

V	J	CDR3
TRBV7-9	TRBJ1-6	CASSLGTQDTLHF
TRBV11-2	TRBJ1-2	CASSPPGGYGYTF
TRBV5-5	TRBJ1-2	CASSLGRLDGYTF
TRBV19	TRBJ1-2	CASSPGTGGAHGYTF
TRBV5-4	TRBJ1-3	CASTTGGAGNTIYF
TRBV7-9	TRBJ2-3	CASRRGAGEGTDTQYF
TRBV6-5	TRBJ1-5	CATEGVGNQPQHF
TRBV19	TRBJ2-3	CASSMRGVLGWTDTQYF
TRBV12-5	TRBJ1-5	CASGLVQSDRGNQPQHF
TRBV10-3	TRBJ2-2	CAIRSTGVLHTGELFF
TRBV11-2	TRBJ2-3	CASSPGTGTDTQYF
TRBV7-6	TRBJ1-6	CASSSQGSGSPLHF
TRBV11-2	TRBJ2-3	CASSLEGGPRGLGTDTQYF
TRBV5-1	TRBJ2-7	CASSSRDPGYEQYF
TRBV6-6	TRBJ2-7	CASTPLELAVIYEQYF
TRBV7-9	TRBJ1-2	CASSLGPVGEDGYTF
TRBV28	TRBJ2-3	CVTTGRDTQYF
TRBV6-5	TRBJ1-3	CASSWASGNTIYF
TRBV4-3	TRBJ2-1	CASSQGWGGYNEQFF
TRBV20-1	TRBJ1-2	CSASSGGSHYGYTF
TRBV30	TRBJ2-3	CAWSPRGFSTDTQYF
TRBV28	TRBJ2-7	CASRERGQGASEQYF
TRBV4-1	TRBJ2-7	CASSQPGTGSSYEQYF
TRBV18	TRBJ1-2	CASSQTGVYGYGYTF
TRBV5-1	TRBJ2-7	CASSLALWTGVAYEQYF
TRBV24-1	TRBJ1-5	CATSASDRDNQPQHF
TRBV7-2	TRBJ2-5	CASSLGSASGETQYF
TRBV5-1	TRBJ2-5	CASRLDPGGRETQYF
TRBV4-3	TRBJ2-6	CASSQNRAGSSGANVLTF
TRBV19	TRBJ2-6	CASSRGTGASGANVLTF
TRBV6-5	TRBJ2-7	CASSQTTGREQYF
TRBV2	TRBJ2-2	CASSFDYPRAGELFF
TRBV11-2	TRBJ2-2	CASSFRGTNTGELFF
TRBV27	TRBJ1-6	CASSFPRSPLHF
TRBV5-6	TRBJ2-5	CASSLGLTGLAARETQYF
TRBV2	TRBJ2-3	CASTQPSSGLEGGDTQYF
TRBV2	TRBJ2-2	CASVASEGTGELFF
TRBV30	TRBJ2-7	CAWTPSGQFYEQYF
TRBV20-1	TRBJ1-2	CSVPEAVGYTF
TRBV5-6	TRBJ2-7	CASSFWGSGTVDF